The 30 T cell receptor beta chains in this list originate from one sample, sequenced in a study of blood T cell repertoires in COVID-19. The protocol was immunoSEQ multiplex PCR, while the TCRdb copy is restricted to in-frame clones and leaves out a portion. The table lists 400,000 to 550,000 clones, roughly nine tenths of them singletons. The material sequenced was PBMCs or T cells enriched from blood (not recorded which). These receptors came from a woman aged 18-29 years with acute COVID-19.

The chain uses TRBV7-9 and TRBJ2-1; TRBD2 agrees at 9 bases. CDR1 is SEHNR, CDR2 FQNEAQ, per germline (reference sequence). The CDR3 covers 19 residues. V gave up 4 bases and J gave up 2 bases; unmatched junction bases: 15. CDR3 nucleotide sequence: TGTGCCAGCAGCTCGCCCTCTTATTCGACTAGCGGAACCTACAATGAGCAGTTCTTC. It yields the protein CASSSPSYSTSGTYNEQFF. The whole variable domain, filled in from reference TRBV7-9 and TRBJ2-1, reads DTGVSQNPRHKITKRGQNVTFRCDPISEHNRLYWYRQTLGQGPEFLTYFQNEAQLEKSRLLSDRFSAERPKGSFSTLEIQRTEQGDSAMYLCASSSPSYSTSGTYNEQFFGPGTRLTVL.

The genes are TRBV2 and TRBJ1-2, with unresolved D. Trimming pared 7 bases from V and 1 base from J, leaving 7 bases between. Germline CDR1 reads SNHLY; CDR2 reads FYNNEI. The CDR3 loop spans 12 amino acids. The CDR3 DNA is TGTGCCAGCATTGGCCTTAACTATGGCTACACCTTC. It is translated as CASIGLNYGYTF.

Concerning this clone: Distinct nucleotide sequences in the sample also encode this CDR3. The chain employs TRBV5-1 and TRBJ2-3; 9 nucleotides align to TRBD1. V lost 3 bases to trimming and J lost 3 bases; unmatched junction nucleotides: 5. The length of the CDR3 is 15 residues. CDR1 and CDR2 (germline): SGHRS, YFSETQ. The chain's CDR3 is CASSWGQGGTDTQYF. CDR3 DNA sequence: TGCGCCAGCAGCTGGGGACAGGGAGGAACAGATACGCAGTATTTT.

V gene TRBV6-4 combines with J gene TRBJ1-1; TRBD1 agrees at 7 bases. This CDR3 has 16 residues. J gave up 1 base and V 6 bases, and 11 bases lay outside the gene matches. The germline V gene has CDR1 MRHNA and CDR2 SNTAGT. In DNA form, the CDR3 reads TGTGCCAGCAGAGCATCGACAGGGAATGGGAACACTGAAGCTTTCTTT. This gives the protein CASRASTGNGNTEAFF.

The chain has TRBV27 and TRBJ2-3; 9 positions match TRBD1. CDR3 length: 15 amino acids. The V gene's germline CDR1 is MNHEY and CDR2 SMNVEV (reference sequence). The V segment lost 3 bases and the J segment 5 bases; nucleotides outside the gene matches: 6. CDR3 bases: TGTGCCAGCAGTTTGGTACAGGGGGCGGGAGATACGCAGTATTTT. It yields the protein CASSLVQGAGDTQYF.

The gene calls are TRBV3-1 (or the pseudogene TRBV3-2) and TRBJ1-2, with D perhaps TRBD1 (6 bases). Germline V gene lookup returns CDR1 LGHDT and CDR2 YNNKEL (reference sequence). The CDR3 has 13 residues. Trimming shortened V by 3 bases and J by 7 bases, and 12 bases separated the two germline ends. The CDR3 loop reads CASSQQGHGGYTF. CDR3 coding DNA: TGTGCCAGCAGCCAGCAGGGACATGGTGGCTACACCTTC.

This rearrangement joins TRBV4-3 to TRBJ1-1; tentative D call: TRBD1 (6 bases). CDR1 is LGHNA and CDR2 is YSLEER in the germline V gene. Trimming removed 2 bases at V and 4 bases at J, with 20 bases between. The CDR3 runs to 17 residues. For the CDR3, the DNA is TGCGCCAGCAGCCAAATCTGGGCGGAGGGAGGGGGCACTGAAGCTTTCTTT. This gives the protein CASSQIWAEGGGTEAFF.

V gene TRBV24-1 combines with J gene TRBJ1-2; D is unclear. Germline V gene lookup returns CDR1 KGHDR and CDR2 SFDVKD. CDR3 length: 14 residues. Deletions cut 1 base from V and 8 bases from J, with 13 bases between. This chain's CDR3 is CATSDFPSSSGYTF. CDR3 bases: TGTGCCACCAGTGATTTTCCGTCCTCGTCCGGCTACACCTTC.

This clone was seen a few times. V gene TRBV28 combines with J gene TRBJ1-2; 7 bases are shared with TRBD1. Losses at the gene ends were 5 bases for V and 4 bases for J; bases not matched to a gene: 7. CDR1 and CDR2 (germline): MDHEN, SYDVKM. The CDR3 length is 14 residues. The CDR3 bases are TGTGCCAGCAGTGGTGACAGGGTTGGCTATGGCTACACCTTC. Its translation is CASSGDRVGYGYTF.

The CDR3 is CASSLGPGEETQYF. In DNA, the CDR3 is TGCGCCAGCAGCTTGGGACCCGGGGAAGAGACCCAGTACTTC. The chain uses TRBV5-1 and TRBJ2-5; perhaps TRBD2 as D (5 bases). Germline CDR1 SGHRS, CDR2 YFSETQ. CDR3 length equals 14 residues. Between the trimmed V and J ends, which lost 0 bases and 3 bases, there was a span of 9 bases.

The chain joins TRBV7-8 to TRBJ2-7, with 8 bases lining up with TRBD1. V lost 0 bases to trimming and J lost 0 bases; unmatched junction nucleotides: 7. Germline CDR1 reads SGHVS; CDR2 reads FQNEAQ. The CDR3 loop spans 17 amino acids. CDR3 DNA: TGTGCCAGCAGCTTAGCTACGCCGGGACAGGCCTCCTACGAGCAGTACTTC. This codes for CASSLATPGQASYEQYF.

The V and J genes are TRBV5-1 and TRBJ2-7; TRBD1 might be the D (6 bases). V was clipped by 0 bases and J by 2 bases, with 9 bases between them. In germline, CDR1 is SGHRS, CDR2 YFSETQ. The CDR3 runs to 14 residues. CDR3 coding DNA: TGCGCCAGCAGCTTGGAGGGGACACCCTACGAGCAGTACTTC. Amino acids: CASSLEGTPYEQYF.

The rearrangement uses TRBV28 and TRBJ1-1; weak D call: TRBD1 (5 bases). Germline V gene sequence: CDR1 MDHEN, CDR2 SYDVKM. The germline V and J ends were trimmed by 2 bases and 6 bases, with 13 bases remaining between them. CDR3 size: 14 residues. The CDR3 protein is CASSLPREGSEAFF. The CDR3 DNA is TGTGCCAGCAGTTTACCCAGGGAGGGCTCTGAAGCTTTCTTT.

The gene calls are TRBV7-2 and TRBJ1-1, with D perhaps matching TRBD1 (6 bases). The germline V and J ends were trimmed by 5 bases and 0 bases, with 16 bases remaining between them. The CDR3 loop spans 16 amino acids. Germline V gives CDR1 SGHTA, CDR2 FQGNSA. In DNA, the CDR3 is TGTGCCAGCAGCGATTCTTGGACAGCTATGAACACTGAAGCTTTCTTT. Translating gives CASSDSWTAMNTEAFF.

This CDR3 reads CASYSGGAWDEQFF. The CDR3 nucleotides are TGTGCCAGCTATAGCGGGGGGGCTTGGGATGAGCAGTTCTTC. The chain is built from TRBV10-3 and TRBJ2-1, with 11 bases identical to TRBD2. The CDR3 has 14 amino acids. In germline, CDR1 is ENHRY, CDR2 SYGVKD. The junction had 10 bases not matched to a gene; V was cut back by 10 bases and J by 8 bases.

The V call is TRBV19, the J call TRBJ1-5, with 7 bases lining up with TRBD1. This CDR3 region has 12 residues. V lost 7 bases to trimming and J lost 7 bases; unmatched junction nucleotides: 4. Germline V gives CDR1 LNHDA, CDR2 SQIVND (reference sequence). The CDR3, as DNA: TGTGCCAGTAAGGCAGGGGGACAGCCCCAGCATTTT. It is translated as CASKAGGQPQHF. The complete variable domain, with remaining parts taken from reference TRBV19 and TRBJ1-5, reads DGGITQSPKYLFRKEGQNVTLSCEQNLNHDAMYWYRQDPGQGLRLIYYSQIVNDFQKGDIAEGYSVSREKKESFPLTVTSAQKNPTAFYLCASKAGGQPQHFGDGTRLSIL.

The rearrangement joins TRBV11-3 to TRBJ2-1; TRBD1 might be the D (5 bases). The V gene's germline CDR1 is SGHNT and CDR2 YENEEA. V lost 1 base to trimming and J lost 4 bases, with 14 bases between them. CDR3 length: 16 residues. In DNA, the CDR3 is TGTGCCAGCAGCTTAGCGCCAGGGCAACATTACAATGAGCAGTTCTTC. It translates to CASSLAPGQHYNEQFF. The entire variable domain, with the rest obtained from reference TRBV11-3 and TRBJ2-1, is as follows: EAGVVQSPRYKIIEKKQPVAFWCNPISGHNTLYWYLQNLGQGPELLIRYENEEAVDDSQLPKDRFSAERLKGVDSTLKIQPAELGDSAVYLCASSLAPGQHYNEQFFGPGTRLTVL.

This clone was found a few times. V usage is TRBV5-1 and J usage is TRBJ1-1; 7 bases line up with TRBD1. The CDR3 has 14 amino acids. Germline lookup yields CDR1 SGHRS and CDR2 YFSETQ. With V trimmed by 6 bases and J by 2 bases, 7 bases remained unmatched. Here the CDR3 DNA reads TGCGCCAGCATTTCTGGGACAGCTAACACTGAAGCTTTCTTT. Protein sequence: CASISGTANTEAFF.

V is TRBV25-1 and J is TRBJ2-3; D is possibly TRBD2 (7 bases). Germline V gene data show CDR1 as MGHDK and CDR2 as SYGVNS. Trimming shortened V by 8 bases and J by 4 bases, and 19 bases separated the two germline ends. The CDR3 has 15 amino acids. The CDR3 DNA reads as TGTGCCAGCGGGGGGGCCCTTACTCCCGCAGATACGCAGTATTTT. Protein: CASGGALTPADTQYF.

This clone was picked up one time. The rearrangement links TRBV29-1 to TRBJ1-1, with a weak D call TRBD1 (5 bases). This CDR3 comprises 12 residues. The germline CDR1 and CDR2 sequences are SQVTM and ANQGSEA. V lost 6 bases to trimming and J lost 11 bases, with 19 bases between them. CDR3 nucleotide sequence: TGCAGCGTGGACCAGGGTTCCCGAATCGCTTTCTTT. Translated: CSVDQGSRIAFF.

Only one count was recorded for this clone. J is TRBJ2-5 and V is TRBV2; D is uncertain. Germline V CDR1 and CDR2: SNHLY, FYNNEI. The CDR3 consists of 12 residues. Trimming removed 2 bases from V and 7 bases from J, with 8 bases in between. The CDR3 loop reads CASSELLATQYF. CDR3 sequence (DNA): TGTGCCAGCAGTGAACTCTTGGCGACCCAGTACTTC.

A few counts support this clone. V is TRBV3-1 (or the pseudogene TRBV3-2) and J is TRBJ1-6, with D uncertain. The V gene lost 2 bases and the J gene lost 0 bases, with 11 bases spanning the gap. Germline V gives CDR1 LGHDT, CDR2 YNNKEL (reference sequence). This CDR3 has 17 residues. The CDR3 DNA is TGTGCCAGCAGCCAATCTAAAGAGTACTCCTATAATTCACCCCTCCACTTT. Residues: CASSQSKEYSYNSPLHF.

V and J are TRBV9 and TRBJ1-2, with D tentatively TRBD1 (6 bases). CDR3 size: 12 residues. The V end was cut by 3 bases, the J end by 6 bases, with 9 bases between. Germline values: CDR1 SGDLS, CDR2 YYNGEE. The CDR3 nucleotides read TGTGCCAGCAGCGGACAGGAAAATGGCTACACCTTC. Translating gives CASSGQENGYTF.

The rearrangement uses TRBV19 and TRBJ2-7; possible D gene TRBD1, 7 bases. This CDR3 contains 17 residues. V was clipped by 5 bases and J by 0 bases, with 20 bases between them. The germline V gene encodes CDR1 LNHDA and CDR2 SQIVND (reference sequence). CDR3 nucleotides: TGTGCCAGTAGTCCCCATAGCGGACAGGCCGGCTCCTACGAGCAGTACTTC. As protein: CASSPHSGQAGSYEQYF.

A remark on this clone: The CDR3 ends on some other residue instead of the conserved phenylalanine or tryptophan, so this is likely a read error. Because the CDR3's place on the DNA is in doubt, the DNA is left out and the CDR3 is given as listed by TCRdb. V is TRBV19 and J is TRBJ1-2. Ends included, the CDR3 has 12 residues. CDR1 and CDR2 from the germline V gene are LNHDA and SQIVND (reference sequence). CDR3 in amino acids: CASRGYGGPLGV.

The rearrangement joins TRBV19 to TRBJ1-4; D is uncertain. Germline V gives CDR1 LNHDA, CDR2 SQIVND (reference sequence). CDR3 length: 14 amino acids. V lost 5 bases and J 4 bases, leaving 11 bases between the germline ends. CDR3 DNA sequence: TGTGCCAGTAGTCTCGGGAACTTTAATGAAAAACTGTTTTTT. This gives the protein CASSLGNFNEKLFF.

The V call is TRBV6-5, the J call TRBJ2-1, with a weak D call TRBD2 (5 bases). Trimming left V 5 bases short and J 7 bases short, with 18 bases between. Per the germline V gene, CDR1 is MNHEY and CDR2 is SVGAGI. CDR3 length: 15 residues. The CDR3 DNA is TGTGCCAGCAGTACCTTAAGCGTACCGGGAAATGAGCAGTTCTTC. Translating it yields CASSTLSVPGNEQFF.

The CDR3 DNA reads as TGTGCCAGCAGCGAATCTAGCGGGGGGATACAGCAGTACTTC. This translates into CASSESSGGIQQYF. The chain employs TRBV7-2 and TRBJ2-7; 11 positions agree with TRBD2. This CDR3 comprises 14 residues. The ends lost 5 bases at V and 8 bases at J; junction bases unmatched: 8. CDR1 SGHTA and CDR2 FQGNSA come from the germline V gene.

The CDR3 nucleotides are TGTGCCAGCAGCCAAATTAACAGGGGGGTCGCTGAAGCTTTCTTT. Protein sequence: CASSQINRGVAEAFF. V usage is TRBV3-1 (or the pseudogene TRBV3-2) and J usage is TRBJ1-1, with 8 bases aligning to TRBD1. Germline CDR1 is LGHDT and CDR2 is YNNKEL (reference sequence). With V trimmed by 2 bases and J by 6 bases, 8 bases remained unmatched. The CDR3 covers 15 residues.

This chain links TRBV5-4 with TRBJ2-1; 9 bases line up with TRBD1. The ends lost 4 bases at V and 4 bases at J; junction bases unmatched: 6. CDR1 is SGHNT and CDR2 is YYREEE in the germline V gene (reference sequence). The CDR3 spans 15 residues. As DNA, the CDR3 is TGTGCCAGCAGCACCCGGGACAGGGCTTACAATGAGCAGTTCTTC. Protein sequence: CASSTRDRAYNEQFF.